A single sample is the source of the 9 T cell receptor beta chains below, sequenced in a study of T cell responses to AZD1222 COVID-19 vaccine. Measured with immunoSEQ multiplex PCR; TCRdb has only the in-frame clones, and not every one. The data show approximately 100,000 clones, 80% to 95% seen once. The sequenced sample was peripheral blood, obtained on day 0 of AZD1222 vaccination. These receptors all come from an adult in good health.

The genes are TRBV7-8 and TRBJ2-5, with 7 bases aligning to TRBD2. The V gene end was trimmed by 3 bases and the J gene end by 2 bases; junction bases not matched to a gene: 3. The CDR3 is made up of 14 amino acids. CDR1 and CDR2 from the germline V gene are SGHVS and FQNEAQ. The CDR3 DNA sequence: TGTGCCAGCAGCTTCGGGACTACACAAGAGACCCAGTACTTC. It yields the protein CASSFGTTQETQYF.

This clone was picked up a small number of times. J is TRBJ2-3 and V is TRBV7-3, with 9 bases identical to TRBD2. Germline V lookup: CDR1 SGHTA, CDR2 FQGTGA. J was trimmed by 7 bases and V by 3 bases; bases with no gene match: 11. This CDR3 comprises 16 residues. CDR3 nucleotide sequence: TGTGCCAGCAGCTTGAATAGCGGGACTAGCTTGAATACGCAGTATTTT. Encoded protein: CASSLNSGTSLNTQYF.

This chain connects TRBV4-1 to TRBJ1-3, with D maybe TRBD1 (6 bases). This CDR3 has 15 residues. Per the germline V gene, CDR1 is MGHRA and CDR2 is YSYEKL. Between the trimmed V and J ends, which lost 0 bases and 3 bases, there was a span of 9 bases. The CDR3 DNA sequence: TGCGCCAGCAGCCAAGACAGGGGTGGTGGAAACACCATATATTTT. Its translation: CASSQDRGGGNTIYF.

The chain joins TRBV6-5 to TRBJ1-6, with D possibly being TRBD1 (5 bases). The CDR3 has 15 residues. V was trimmed by 0 bases and J by 8 bases, leaving 11 bases between them. From germline, CDR1 is MNHEY and CDR2 SVGAGI. The CDR3: CASSYSGRGDSPLHF. Here the CDR3 DNA reads TGTGCCAGCAGTTACTCGGGACGGGGTGATTCACCCCTCCACTTT.

The chain uses TRBV28 and TRBJ1-5; 7 bases fit TRBD1. V gave up 2 bases and J gave up 0 bases; unmatched junction bases: 7. Per the germline V gene, CDR1 is MDHEN and CDR2 is SYDVKM. This CDR3 contains 17 residues. The CDR3 nucleotides read TGTGCCAGCAGTTTACCACAGGGGCCCTATAGCAATCAGCCCCAGCATTTT. Translation gives CASSLPQGPYSNQPQHF. The complete variable domain, with remaining parts taken from reference TRBV28 and TRBJ1-5, reads DVKVTQSSRYLVKRTGEKVFLECVQDMDHENMFWYRQDPGLGLRLIYFSYDVKMKEKGDIPEGYSVSREKKERFSLILESASTNQTSMYLCASSLPQGPYSNQPQHFGDGTRLSIL.

The gene calls are TRBV5-4 and TRBJ2-5, with 7 bases matching TRBD2. The junction had 8 bases not matched to a gene; V was cut back by 0 bases and J by 3 bases. Germline assignment: CDR1 SGHNT and CDR2 YYREEE (reference sequence). This CDR3 spans 16 amino acids. The CDR3 bases are TGTGCCAGCAGCTTGGTGGGGAGGCTAGCGGAAGAGACCCAGTACTTC. Amino acids: CASSLVGRLAEETQYF.

The chain joins TRBV5-8 to TRBJ1-4; D is possibly TRBD1 (6 bases). The CDR3 is made up of 14 amino acids. Looked up from germline, CDR1 is SGHTS and CDR2 is YDEGEE. Trimming cost V 4 bases and J 8 bases, with 15 bases left between them. DNA for the CDR3: TGTGCCAGCAGCAATTCTCCAGGGGTGGAAAAACTGTTTTTT. Translating it yields CASSNSPGVEKLFF. The full variable domain, its missing parts supplied by reference TRBV5-8 and TRBJ1-4, is EAGVTQSPTHLIKTRGQQATLRCSPISGHTSVYWYQQALGLGLQFLLWYDEGEERNRGNFPPRFSGRQFPNYSSELNVNALELEDSALYLCASSNSPGVEKLFFGSGTQLSVL.

V and J are TRBV2 and TRBJ2-5, with TRBD2 identical over 9 bases. V was clipped by 1 base and J by 5 bases; unmatched bases: 5. This CDR3 is built from 15 residues. Germline CDR1 SNHLY, CDR2 FYNNEI. The DNA for the CDR3 is TGTGCCAGCAGTGAAGAAGGCGGGAGGGGGGAGACCCAGTACTTC. It translates to CASSEEGGRGETQYF.

This chain connects TRBV7-2 to TRBJ2-3, with D tentatively TRBD1 (6 bases). Germline V CDR1 and CDR2: SGHTA, FQGNSA. V was pared by 3 bases and J by 0 bases, with 10 bases between. The CDR3 is 15 amino acids. The CDR3 spells CASSLGQGSTDTQYF. CDR3 coding DNA: TGTGCCAGCAGCTTGGGACAAGGAAGCACAGATACGCAGTATTTT.